One sample yielded the 8 T cell receptor beta chains listed below, sequenced in a study of blood T cell repertoires in COVID-19. TCRdb's copy holds only in-frame clones and misses some; the assay was immunoSEQ multiplex PCR. This sample has about 260,000 clones; over 80% occur once, and the top ten carry about 1%. Sequencing used PBMCs or T cells enriched from blood (not recorded which). The receptors originated from a man aged 45-65 years who had been exposed to COVID-19.

This chain joins TRBV4-1 and TRBJ2-1; D possibly corresponds to TRBD2 (5 bases). Germline assignment: CDR1 MGHRA and CDR2 YSYEKL. The CDR3 length is 16 residues. Trimming removed 6 bases from V and 0 bases from J, with 15 bases in between. The chain's CDR3 is CASSTADLLSYNEQFF. In DNA form, the CDR3 reads TGCGCCAGCAGTACAGCGGACCTCCTCTCCTACAATGAGCAGTTCTTC.

The chain uses TRBV5-1 and TRBJ1-2; 7 nucleotides align to TRBD1. Germline V gene lookup returns CDR1 SGHRS and CDR2 YFSETQ. V lost 0 bases, J lost 6 bases, and 5 bases stayed unmatched. The CDR3 length is 14 residues. CDR3 sequence (DNA): TGCGCCAGCAGCTTGGGCGACAGGGAGGATGGCTACACCTTC. Translating gives CASSLGDREDGYTF. Together with reference TRBV5-1 and TRBJ1-2, the CDR3 gives the full variable domain: KAGVTQTPRYLIKTRGQQVTLSCSPISGHRSVSWYQQTPGQGLQFLFEYFSETQRNKGNFPGRFSGRQFSNSRSEMNVSTLELGDSALYLCASSLGDREDGYTFGSGTRLTVV.

The V gene is TRBV29-1, the J gene TRBJ1-1, with a weak D call TRBD1 (6 bases). Germline V gives CDR1 SQVTM, CDR2 ANQGSEA. The V and J ends lost 5 bases and 10 bases respectively, with 11 bases between them. The CDR3 is 10 amino acids. Written as DNA, the CDR3 is TGCAGCGTTTCCCCCAGGGGAGCTTTCTTT. Amino acid sequence: CSVSPRGAFF.

This sequence joins TRBV5-6 and TRBJ2-7, with 9 bases aligning to TRBD1. Germline V lookup: CDR1 SGHDT, CDR2 YYEEEE. The CDR3 runs to 12 residues. Trimming took 4 bases from V and 11 from J; bases not matched to a gene: 7. CDR3 region: CASSRTGAVEYF. CDR3 nucleotide sequence: TGTGCCAGCAGCAGGACAGGGGCCGTAGAGTACTTC.

This clone was detected only once. The chain links TRBV4-1 to TRBJ2-5; D is possibly TRBD2 (5 bases). Trimming took 4 bases from V and 4 from J, leaving 13 bases between them. The CDR3 has 14 amino acids. Germline CDR1 MGHRA, CDR2 YSYEKL. CDR3 DNA sequence: TGCGCCAGCAGCCTCGCGGGTAGCCGAGAGACCCAGTACTTC. Protein product: CASSLAGSRETQYF.

The chain is built from TRBV4-1 and TRBJ2-1; 7 bases align to TRBD1. The V gene's germline CDR1 is MGHRA and CDR2 YSYEKL. The V and J ends lost 2 bases and 4 bases, in that order; junction bases with no gene match: 8. The CDR3 length is 16 residues. The CDR3 DNA follows: TGCGCCAGCAGCCAAAGGGGGCCAGGGGGTTACAATGAGCAGTTCTTC. Its protein is CASSQRGPGGYNEQFF.

This clone was picked up a small number of times. This chain connects TRBV28 to TRBJ1-2; D ambiguous. Trimming left V 6 bases short and J 2 bases short, with 16 bases between. The CDR3 runs 15 residues. The V gene's germline CDR1 is MDHEN and CDR2 SYDVKM. CDR3: CASSTLTLLNYGYTF. The CDR3 DNA sequence: TGTGCCAGCAGCACTCTAACCCTCCTCAACTATGGCTACACCTTC.

The V gene is TRBV9, the J gene TRBJ1-1; D gene ambiguous. The CDR3 loop spans 17 amino acids. Trimming took 3 bases from V and 1 from J, leaving 19 bases between them. CDR1 and CDR2 (germline): SGDLS, YYNGEE. The CDR3 sequence is CASSAYSRGRTNTEAFF. In DNA form, the CDR3 reads TGTGCCAGCAGCGCATATTCACGAGGGAGGACGAACACTGAAGCTTTCTTT.